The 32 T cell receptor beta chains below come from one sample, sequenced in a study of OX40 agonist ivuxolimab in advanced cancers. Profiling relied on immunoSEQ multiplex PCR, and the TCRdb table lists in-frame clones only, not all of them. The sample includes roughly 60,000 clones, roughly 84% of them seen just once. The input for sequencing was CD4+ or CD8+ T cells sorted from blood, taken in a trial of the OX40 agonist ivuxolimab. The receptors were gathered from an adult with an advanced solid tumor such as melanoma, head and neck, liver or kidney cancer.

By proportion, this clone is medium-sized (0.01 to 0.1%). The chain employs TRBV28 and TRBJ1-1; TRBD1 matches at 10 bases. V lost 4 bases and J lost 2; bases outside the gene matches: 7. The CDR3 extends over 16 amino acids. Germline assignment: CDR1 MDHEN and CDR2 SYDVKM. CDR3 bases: TGTGCCAGCAGTTCGACAGGGGGCGAGTTTAACACTGAAGCTTTCTTT. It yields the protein CASSSTGGEFNTEAFF.

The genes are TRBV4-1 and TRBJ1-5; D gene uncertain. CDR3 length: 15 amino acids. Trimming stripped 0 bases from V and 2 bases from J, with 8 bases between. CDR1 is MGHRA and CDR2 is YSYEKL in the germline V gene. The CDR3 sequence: CASSQDAHGNQPQHF. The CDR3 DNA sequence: TGCGCCAGCAGCCAAGACGCGCACGGCAATCAGCCCCAGCATTTT.

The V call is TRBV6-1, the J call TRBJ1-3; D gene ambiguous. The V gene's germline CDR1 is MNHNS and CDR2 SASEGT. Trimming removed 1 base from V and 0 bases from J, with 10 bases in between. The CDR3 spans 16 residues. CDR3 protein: CASSEVRVASGNTIYF. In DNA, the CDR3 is TGTGCCAGCAGTGAAGTGAGGGTCGCCTCTGGAAACACCATATATTTT.

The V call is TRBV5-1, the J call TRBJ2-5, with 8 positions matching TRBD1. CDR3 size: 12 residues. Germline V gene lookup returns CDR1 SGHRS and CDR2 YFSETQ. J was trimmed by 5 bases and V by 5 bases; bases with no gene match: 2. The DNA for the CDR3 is TGCGCCAGCAGGACAGGGGCGGAGACCCAGTACTTC. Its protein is CASRTGAETQYF.

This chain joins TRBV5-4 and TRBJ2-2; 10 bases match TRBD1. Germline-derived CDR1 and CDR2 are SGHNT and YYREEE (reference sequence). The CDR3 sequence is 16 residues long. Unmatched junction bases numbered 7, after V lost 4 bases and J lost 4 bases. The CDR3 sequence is CASSVGTGAGTGELFF. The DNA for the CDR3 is TGTGCCAGCAGCGTGGGGACAGGGGCGGGCACCGGGGAGCTGTTTTTT.

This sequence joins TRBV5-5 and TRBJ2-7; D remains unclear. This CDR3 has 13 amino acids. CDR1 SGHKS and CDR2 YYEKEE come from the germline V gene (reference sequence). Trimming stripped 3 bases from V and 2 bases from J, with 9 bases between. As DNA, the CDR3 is TGTGCCAGCAGCTCCTTCTCAACCTACGAGCAGTACTTC. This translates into CASSSFSTYEQYF.

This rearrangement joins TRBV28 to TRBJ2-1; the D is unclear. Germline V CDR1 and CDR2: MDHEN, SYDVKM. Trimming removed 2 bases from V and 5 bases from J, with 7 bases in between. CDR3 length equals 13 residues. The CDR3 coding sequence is TGTGCCAGCAGTTTACAAGGAAACAATGAGCAGTTCTTC. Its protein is CASSLQGNNEQFF.

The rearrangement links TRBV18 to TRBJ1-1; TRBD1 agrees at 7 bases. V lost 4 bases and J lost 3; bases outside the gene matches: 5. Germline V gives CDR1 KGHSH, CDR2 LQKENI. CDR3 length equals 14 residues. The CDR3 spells CASSLETGHTEAFF. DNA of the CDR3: TGTGCCAGCTCACTTGAGACAGGGCACACTGAAGCTTTCTTT. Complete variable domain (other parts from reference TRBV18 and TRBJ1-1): NAGVMQNPRHLVRRRGQEARLRCSPMKGHSHVYWYRQLPEEGLKFMVYLQKENIIDESGMPKERFSAEFPKEGPSILRIQQVVRGDSAAYFCASSLETGHTEAFFGQGTRLTVV.

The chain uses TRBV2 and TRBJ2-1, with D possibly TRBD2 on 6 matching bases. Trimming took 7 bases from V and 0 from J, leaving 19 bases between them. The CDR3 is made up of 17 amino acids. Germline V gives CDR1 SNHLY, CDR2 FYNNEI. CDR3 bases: TGTGCCAGCAACCTTGACCCGGGAGTCAGCTCCTACAATGAGCAGTTCTTC. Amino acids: CASNLDPGVSSYNEQFF.

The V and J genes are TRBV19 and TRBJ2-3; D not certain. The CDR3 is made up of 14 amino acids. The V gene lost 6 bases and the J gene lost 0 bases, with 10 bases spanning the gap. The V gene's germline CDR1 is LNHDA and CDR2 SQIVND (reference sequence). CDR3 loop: CASRPLASTDTQYF. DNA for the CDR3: TGTGCCAGTAGACCATTGGCTAGCACAGATACGCAGTATTTT.

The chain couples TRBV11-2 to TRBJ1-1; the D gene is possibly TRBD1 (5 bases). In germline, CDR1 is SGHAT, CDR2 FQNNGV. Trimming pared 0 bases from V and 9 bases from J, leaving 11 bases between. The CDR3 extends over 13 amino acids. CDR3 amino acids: CASSLDPTAKAFF. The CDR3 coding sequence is TGTGCCAGCAGCTTAGACCCGACAGCCAAAGCTTTCTTT.

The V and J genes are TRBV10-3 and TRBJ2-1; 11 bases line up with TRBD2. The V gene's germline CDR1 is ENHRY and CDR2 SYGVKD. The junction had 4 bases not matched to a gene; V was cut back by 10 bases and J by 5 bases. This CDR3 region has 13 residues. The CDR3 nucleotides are TGTGCCACGGGGACTAGCGGAAACAATGAGCAGTTCTTC. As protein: CATGTSGNNEQFF.

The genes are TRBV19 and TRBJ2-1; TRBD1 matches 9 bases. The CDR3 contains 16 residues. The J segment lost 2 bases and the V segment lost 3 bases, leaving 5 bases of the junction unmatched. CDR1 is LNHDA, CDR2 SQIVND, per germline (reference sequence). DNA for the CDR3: TGTGCCAGTAGTATGTCGGGGACAGGGACCTACAATGAGCAGTTCTTC. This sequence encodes CASSMSGTGTYNEQFF.

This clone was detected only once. The CDR3 is CASSAWWGSTGELFF. As DNA, the CDR3 is TGCGCCAGCAGCGCTTGGTGGGGAAGCACCGGGGAGCTGTTTTTT. The chain employs TRBV4-1 and TRBJ2-2; the D is unclear. CDR3 length: 15 residues. Germline loops: CDR1 MGHRA, CDR2 YSYEKL. Trimming shortened V by 5 bases and J by 4 bases, and 14 bases separated the two germline ends.

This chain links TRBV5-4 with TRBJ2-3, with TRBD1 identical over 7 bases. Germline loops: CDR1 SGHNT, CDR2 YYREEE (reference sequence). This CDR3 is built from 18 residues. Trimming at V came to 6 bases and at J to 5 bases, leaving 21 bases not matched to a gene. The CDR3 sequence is CASNLEQGLGSVGDTQYF. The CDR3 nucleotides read TGTGCCAGCAACCTTGAACAGGGGTTAGGGTCCGTCGGAGATACGCAGTATTTT. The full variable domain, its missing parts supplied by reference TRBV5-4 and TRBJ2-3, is ETGVTQSPTHLIKTRGQQVTLRCSSQSGHNTVSWYQQALGQGPQFIFQYYREEENGRGNFPPRFSGLQFPNYSSELNVNALELDDSALYLCASNLEQGLGSVGDTQYFGPGTRLTVL.

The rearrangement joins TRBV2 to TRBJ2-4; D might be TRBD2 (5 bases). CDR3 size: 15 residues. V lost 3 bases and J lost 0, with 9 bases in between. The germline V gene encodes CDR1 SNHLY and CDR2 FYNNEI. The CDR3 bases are TGTGCCAGCAGTGAGAGGGCACTAGCCAAAAACATTCAGTACTTC. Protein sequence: CASSERALAKNIQYF.

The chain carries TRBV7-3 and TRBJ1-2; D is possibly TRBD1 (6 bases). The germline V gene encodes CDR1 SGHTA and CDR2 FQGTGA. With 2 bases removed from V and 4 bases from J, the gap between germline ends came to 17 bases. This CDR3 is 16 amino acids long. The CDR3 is CASSLGGQQPGYGYTF. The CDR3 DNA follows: TGTGCCAGCAGCTTAGGGGGCCAGCAACCTGGCTATGGCTACACCTTC.

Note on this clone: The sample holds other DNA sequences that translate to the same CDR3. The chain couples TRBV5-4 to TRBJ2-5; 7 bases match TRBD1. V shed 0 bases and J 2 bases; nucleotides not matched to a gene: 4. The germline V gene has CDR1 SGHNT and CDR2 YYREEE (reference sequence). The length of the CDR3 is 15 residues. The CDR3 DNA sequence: TGTGCCAGCAGCTTGGCAGGCAGGGGGCAAGAGACCCAGTACTTC. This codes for CASSLAGRGQETQYF. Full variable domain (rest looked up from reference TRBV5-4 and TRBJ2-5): ETGVTQSPTHLIKTRGQQVTLRCSSQSGHNTVSWYQQALGQGPQFIFQYYREEENGRGNFPPRFSGLQFPNYSSELNVNALELDDSALYLCASSLAGRGQETQYFGPGTRLLVL.

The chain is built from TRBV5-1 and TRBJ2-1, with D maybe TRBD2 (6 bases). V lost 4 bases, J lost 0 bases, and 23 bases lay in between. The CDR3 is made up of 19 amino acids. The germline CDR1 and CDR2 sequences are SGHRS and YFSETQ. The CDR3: CASSMGYRTGSSSYNEQFF. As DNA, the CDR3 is TGCGCCAGCAGCATGGGATACCGAACCGGGAGCAGCTCCTACAATGAGCAGTTCTTC.

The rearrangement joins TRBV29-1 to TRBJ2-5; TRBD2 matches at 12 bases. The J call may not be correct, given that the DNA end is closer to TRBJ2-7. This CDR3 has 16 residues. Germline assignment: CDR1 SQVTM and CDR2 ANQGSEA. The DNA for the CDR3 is TGCAGCGTTGGGAAACGACTAGCGGGAGTGGGTTACGAGCAGTACTTC. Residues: CSVGKRLAGVGYEQYF.

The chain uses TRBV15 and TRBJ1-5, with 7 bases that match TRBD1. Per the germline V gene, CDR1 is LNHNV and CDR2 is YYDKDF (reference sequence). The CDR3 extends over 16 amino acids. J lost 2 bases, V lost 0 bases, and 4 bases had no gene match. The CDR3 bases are TGTGCCACCAGCAGAGAGGGACAGAGCGGCAATCAGCCCCAGCATTTT. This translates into CATSREGQSGNQPQHF.

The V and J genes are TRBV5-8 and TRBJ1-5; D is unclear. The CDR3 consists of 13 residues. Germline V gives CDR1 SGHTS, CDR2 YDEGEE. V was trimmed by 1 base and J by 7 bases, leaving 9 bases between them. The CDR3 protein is CASSLLGYQPQHF. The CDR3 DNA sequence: TGTGCCAGCAGCTTGTTGGGTTACCAGCCCCAGCATTTT.

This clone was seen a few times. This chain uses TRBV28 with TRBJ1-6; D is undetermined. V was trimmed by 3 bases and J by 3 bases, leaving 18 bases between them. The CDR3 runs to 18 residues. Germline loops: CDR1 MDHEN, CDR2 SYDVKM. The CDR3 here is CASSFPPGGIFYNSPLHF. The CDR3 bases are TGTGCCAGCAGTTTCCCCCCTGGAGGTATCTTCTATAATTCACCCCTCCACTTT.

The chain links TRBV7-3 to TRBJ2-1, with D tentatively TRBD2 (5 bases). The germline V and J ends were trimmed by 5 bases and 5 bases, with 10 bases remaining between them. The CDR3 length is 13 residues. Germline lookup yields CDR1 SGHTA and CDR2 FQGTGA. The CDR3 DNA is TGTGCCAGCAGCGAGACTAACAACAATGAGCAGTTCTTC. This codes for CASSETNNNEQFF. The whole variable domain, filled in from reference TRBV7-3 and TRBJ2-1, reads GAGVSQTPSNKVTEKGKYVELRCDPISGHTALYWYRQSLGQGPEFLIYFQGTGAADDSGLPNDRFFAVRPEGSVSTLKIQRTERGDSAVYLCASSETNNNEQFFGPGTRLTVL.

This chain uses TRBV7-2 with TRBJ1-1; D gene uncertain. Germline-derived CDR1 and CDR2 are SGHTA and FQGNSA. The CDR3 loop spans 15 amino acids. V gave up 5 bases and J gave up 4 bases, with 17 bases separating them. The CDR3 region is CASSPLWQVITEAFF. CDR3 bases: TGTGCCAGCAGCCCCCTCTGGCAGGTGATCACTGAAGCTTTCTTT.

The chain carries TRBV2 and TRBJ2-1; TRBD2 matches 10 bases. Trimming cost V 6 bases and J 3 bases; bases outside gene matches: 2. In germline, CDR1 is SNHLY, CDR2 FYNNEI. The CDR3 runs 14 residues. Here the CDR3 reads CASRRTSGYNEQFF. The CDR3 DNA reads TGTGCCAGCAGAAGGACTAGCGGCTACAATGAGCAGTTCTTC. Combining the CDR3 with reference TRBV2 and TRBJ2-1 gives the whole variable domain EPEVTQTPSHQVTQMGQEVILRCVPISNHLYFYWYRQILGQKVEFLVSFYNNEISEKSEIFDDQFSVERPDGSNFTLKIRSTKLEDSAMYFCASRRTSGYNEQFFGPGTRLTVL.

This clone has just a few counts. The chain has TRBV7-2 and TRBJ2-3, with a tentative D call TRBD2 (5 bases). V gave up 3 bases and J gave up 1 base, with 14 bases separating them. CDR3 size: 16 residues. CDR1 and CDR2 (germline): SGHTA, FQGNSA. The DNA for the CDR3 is TGTGCCAGCAGCTTTCACGCTCTAGCCGGCACAGATACGCAGTATTTT. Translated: CASSFHALAGTDTQYF.

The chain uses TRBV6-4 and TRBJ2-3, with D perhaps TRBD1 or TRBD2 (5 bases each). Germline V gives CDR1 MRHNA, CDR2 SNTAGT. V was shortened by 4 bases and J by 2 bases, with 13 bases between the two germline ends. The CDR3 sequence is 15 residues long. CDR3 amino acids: CASSALLGDTDTQYF. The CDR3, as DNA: TGTGCCAGCAGTGCCCTCTTGGGGGACACAGATACGCAGTATTTT.

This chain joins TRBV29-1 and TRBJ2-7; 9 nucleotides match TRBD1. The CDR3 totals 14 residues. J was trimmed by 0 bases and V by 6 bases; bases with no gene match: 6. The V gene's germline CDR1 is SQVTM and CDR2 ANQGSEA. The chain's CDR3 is CSVQTGGNSYEQYF. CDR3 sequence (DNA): TGCAGCGTCCAGACAGGGGGTAACTCCTACGAGCAGTACTTC.

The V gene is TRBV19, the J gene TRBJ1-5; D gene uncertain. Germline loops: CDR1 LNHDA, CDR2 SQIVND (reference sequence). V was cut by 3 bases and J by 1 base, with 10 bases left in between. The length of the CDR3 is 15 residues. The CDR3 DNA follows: TGTGCCAGTAGTATCCAGTCCCAGAGCAATCAGCCCCAGCATTTT. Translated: CASSIQSQSNQPQHF.

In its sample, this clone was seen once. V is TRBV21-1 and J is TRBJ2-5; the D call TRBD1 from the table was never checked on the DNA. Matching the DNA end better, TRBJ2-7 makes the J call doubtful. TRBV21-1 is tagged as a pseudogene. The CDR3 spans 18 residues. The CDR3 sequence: CASSKIRRAAGQDYEQYF. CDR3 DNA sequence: TGTGCCAGCAGCAAAATCAGGCGGGCGGCGGGACAGGACTACGAGCAGTACTTC.

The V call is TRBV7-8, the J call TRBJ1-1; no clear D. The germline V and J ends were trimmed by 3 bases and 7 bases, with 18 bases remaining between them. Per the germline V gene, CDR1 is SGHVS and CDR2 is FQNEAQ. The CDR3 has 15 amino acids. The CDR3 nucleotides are TGTGCCAGCAGCTTCGCTGGCTTTGGGGATAATGAAGCTTTCTTT. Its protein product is CASSFAGFGDNEAFF.